The rows below give T cell receptor beta chains drawn from one sample of a study of OX40 agonist ivuxolimab in advanced cancers. Clones were read by immunoSEQ multiplex PCR, and TCRdb kept only the in-frame ones, dropping some. This table has tens of thousands of clones, about 84% appearing once. Sequenced material: CD4+ or CD8+ T cells sorted from blood, taken in a trial of the OX40 agonist ivuxolimab. The source of these receptors is an adult with an advanced solid tumor such as melanoma, head and neck, liver or kidney cancer. CDR3s include the opening cysteine and the closing phenylalanine or tryptophan. Each record gives: V gene, D gene, clone size, J gene, CDR3 DNA, CDR3 protein. The D gene is left open where the match is weak. Rows may omit the clone size; those that give it use once, few, many or a size class.

v_call: TRBV5-1; d_call: -; clone_size: -; j_call: TRBJ2-5; cdr3_nt: TGCGCCAGCAGCTTGGTTGGGGGCCCCGAGGGGACCCAGTACTTC; cdr3_aa: CASSLVGGPEGTQYF
v_call: TRBV7-8; d_call: -; clone_size: -; j_call: TRBJ1-1; cdr3_nt: TGTGCCAGCAGCTTAGCGCGGACACCCAACACTGAAGCTTTCTTT; cdr3_aa: CASSLARTPNTEAFF
v_call: TRBV11-2; d_call: -; clone_size: -; j_call: TRBJ2-1; cdr3_nt: TGTGCCAGCAGCTTAGGGGTCCGGGTCTACAATGAGCAGTTCTTC; cdr3_aa: CASSLGVRVYNEQFF
v_call: TRBV6-5; d_call: -; clone_size: few; j_call: TRBJ1-6; cdr3_nt: TGTGCCAGCAGTTACGGACCGCAACCCCTCCACTTT; cdr3_aa: CASSYGPQPLHF
v_call: TRBV28; d_call: TRBD1; clone_size: -; j_call: TRBJ1-5; cdr3_nt: TGTGCCACCACGTCATATTCCGTTGGGACAGCCCTAAAGGAGCCCCAGCATTTT; cdr3_aa: CATTSYSVGTALKEPQHF
v_call: TRBV5-1; d_call: -; clone_size: -; j_call: TRBJ2-1; cdr3_nt: TGCGCCAGCCAACAGGGAGATGTTTACAATGAGCAGTTCTTC; cdr3_aa: CASQQGDVYNEQFF
v_call: TRBV29-1; d_call: -; clone_size: once; j_call: TRBJ2-3; cdr3_nt: TGCAGCGTTGGATCTCCCAGGGCAGGAGATACGCAGTATTTT; cdr3_aa: CSVGSPRAGDTQYF
v_call: TRBV28; d_call: TRBD1; clone_size: -; j_call: TRBJ1-2; cdr3_nt: TGTGCCAGCAGTTCACCATCCAGGACAGGGAACTATGGCTACACCTTC; cdr3_aa: CASSSPSRTGNYGYTF
v_call: TRBV11-3; d_call: TRBD1; clone_size: -; j_call: TRBJ2-1; cdr3_nt: TGTGCCAGCAGCAGGGGACAGGGGGAGTTTGAGCAGTTCTTC; cdr3_aa: CASSRGQGEFEQFF
v_call: TRBV6-1; d_call: -; clone_size: -; j_call: TRBJ2-3; cdr3_nt: TGTGCCAGCAAGTTGGACACAGATACGCAGTATTTT; cdr3_aa: CASKLDTDTQYF
v_call: TRBV5-1; d_call: -; clone_size: -; j_call: TRBJ2-3; cdr3_nt: TGCGCCAGCAGCTCGGTGGATTTTCAGACAGATACGCAGTATTTT; cdr3_aa: CASSSVDFQTDTQYF
v_call: TRBV9; d_call: TRBD2; clone_size: -; j_call: TRBJ2-3; cdr3_nt: TGTGCCAGCAGCTTAACGGGAGCGGGAACAGATACGCAGTATTTT; cdr3_aa: CASSLTGAGTDTQYF
v_call: TRBV7-2; d_call: TRBD1; clone_size: -; j_call: TRBJ1-1; cdr3_nt: TGTGCCAGCAGGAGGACAGGTGGGGGAACTGAAGCTTTCTTT; cdr3_aa: CASRRTGGGTEAFF
v_call: TRBV5-1; d_call: TRBD1; clone_size: few; j_call: TRBJ1-1; cdr3_nt: TGCGCCAGCTCCGGACAGGGGTCGAACACTGAAGCTTTCTTT; cdr3_aa: CASSGQGSNTEAFF
v_call: TRBV29-1; d_call: -; clone_size: -; j_call: TRBJ2-1; cdr3_nt: TGCAGCGTTGAAGGGCGGATTGACTCCTACAATGAGCAGTTCTTC; cdr3_aa: CSVEGRIDSYNEQFF
v_call: TRBV12-5; d_call: -; clone_size: -; j_call: TRBJ1-1; cdr3_nt: TGTGCTAGTGGTTTGGGACGGACGAACACTGAAGCTTTCTTT; cdr3_aa: CASGLGRTNTEAFF
v_call: TRBV7-9; d_call: -; clone_size: -; j_call: TRBJ1-1; cdr3_nt: TGTGCCAGCAGCCTCAGTTCGTCCACTGAAGCTTTCTTT; cdr3_aa: CASSLSSSTEAFF
v_call: TRBV9; d_call: -; clone_size: -; j_call: TRBJ2-1; cdr3_nt: TGTGCCAGCAGCGTAGCTGGCCGGGGAATCTCCTACAATGAGCAGTTCTTC; cdr3_aa: CASSVAGRGISYNEQFF
v_call: TRBV21-1; d_call: -; clone_size: once; j_call: TRBJ1-6; cdr3_nt: TGTGCCAGCAGCCGAGGGACCCATTCACCCCTCCACTTT; cdr3_aa: CASSRGTHSPLHF
v_call: TRBV5-1; d_call: -; clone_size: -; j_call: TRBJ2-1; cdr3_nt: TGCGCCAGCAATCGGCGGTCGCGGCAGGATGAGCAGTTCTTC; cdr3_aa: CASNRRSRQDEQFF